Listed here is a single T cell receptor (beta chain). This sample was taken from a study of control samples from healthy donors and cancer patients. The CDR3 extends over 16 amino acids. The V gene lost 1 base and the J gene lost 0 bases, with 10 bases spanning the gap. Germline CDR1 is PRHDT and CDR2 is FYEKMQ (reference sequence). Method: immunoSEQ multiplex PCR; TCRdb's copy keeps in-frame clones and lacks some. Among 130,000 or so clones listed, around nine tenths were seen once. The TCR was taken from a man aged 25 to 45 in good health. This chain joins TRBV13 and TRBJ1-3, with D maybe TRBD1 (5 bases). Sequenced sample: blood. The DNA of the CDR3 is TGTGCCAGCAGCTTAGCAGGGTTTTTCTCTGGAAACACCATATATTTT. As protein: CASSLAGFFSGNTIYF.